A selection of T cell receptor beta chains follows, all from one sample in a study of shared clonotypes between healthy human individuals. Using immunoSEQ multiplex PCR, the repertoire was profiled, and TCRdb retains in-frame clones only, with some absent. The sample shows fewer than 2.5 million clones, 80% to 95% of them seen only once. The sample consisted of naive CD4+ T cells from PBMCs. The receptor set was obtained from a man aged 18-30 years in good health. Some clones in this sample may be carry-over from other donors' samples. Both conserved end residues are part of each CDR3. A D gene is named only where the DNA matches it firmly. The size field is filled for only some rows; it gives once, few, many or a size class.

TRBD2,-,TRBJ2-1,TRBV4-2,CASSQGAGRYNEQFF,TGTGCCAGCAGCCAGGGAGCGGGGAGATACAATGAGCAGTTCTTC
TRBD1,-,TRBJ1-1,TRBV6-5,CASSLGGSRTEAFF,TGTGCCAGCAGCCTAGGGGGCTCCCGTACTGAAGCTTTCTTT
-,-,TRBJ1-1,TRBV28,CASRLSLGQANTEAFF,TGTGCCAGCAGACTTTCCCTGGGGCAGGCGAACACTGAAGCTTTCTTT
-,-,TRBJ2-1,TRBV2,CASSEEASSYNEQFF,TGTGCCAGCAGTGAAGAGGCCAGCTCCTACAATGAGCAGTTCTTC
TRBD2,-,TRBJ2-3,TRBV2,CASSEWREATDTQYF,TGTGCCAGCAGTGAGTGGCGGGAGGCCACAGATACGCAGTATTTT
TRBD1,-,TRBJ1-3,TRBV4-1,CASSLRETGQGLTGNTIYF,TGCGCCAGCAGCCTCCGGGAGACTGGACAGGGGTTGACAGGAAACACCATATATTTT
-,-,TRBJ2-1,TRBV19,CASTPSVTSRVNEQFF,TGTGCCAGTACCCCCTCTGTCACGTCGAGGGTCAATGAGCAGTTCTTC
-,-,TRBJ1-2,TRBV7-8,CASSLAGQLLLLGYTF,TGTGCCAGCAGCCTAGCAGGGCAGCTTCTTCTATTAGGCTACACCTTC
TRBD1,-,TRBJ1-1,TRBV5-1,CASSPRQGMNTEAFF,TGCGCCAGCAGCCCTAGACAGGGGATGAACACTGAAGCTTTCTTT
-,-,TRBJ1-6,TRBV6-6,CASAGPGGSYNSPLHF,TGTGCCAGCGCGGGGCCGGGAGGCTCCTATAATTCACCCCTCCACTTT
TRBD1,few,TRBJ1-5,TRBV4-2,CASSGQGSIQPQHF,TGTGCCAGCAGCGGACAGGGGTCGATTCAGCCCCAGCATTTT
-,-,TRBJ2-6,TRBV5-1,CASSLGYGSGANVLTF,TGCGCCAGCAGCTTGGGGTACGGTTCTGGGGCCAACGTCCTGACTTTC
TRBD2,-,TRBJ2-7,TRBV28,CASRRTSGRDEQYF,TGTGCCAGCCGAAGGACTAGCGGGAGGGACGAGCAGTACTTC
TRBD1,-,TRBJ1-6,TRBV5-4,CASSAGTGGPPLHF,TGTGCCAGCAGCGCCGGGACAGGGGGCCCACCCCTCCACTTT
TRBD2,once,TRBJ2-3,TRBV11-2,CASSQGTRSSDTQYF,TGTGCCAGCAGCCAGGGGACTAGGAGCTCAGATACGCAGTATTTT
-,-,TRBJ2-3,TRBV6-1,CASRQPGTAQYF,TGTGCCAGCAGACAACCCGGCACAGCGCAGTATTTT
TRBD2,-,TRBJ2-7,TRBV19,CASSQGLAVGEQYF,TGTGCCAGTAGTCAGGGACTAGCGGTTGGGGAGCAGTACTTC
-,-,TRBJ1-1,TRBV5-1,CASSFGGPSNTGAFF,TGCGCCAGCAGCTTTGGGGGGCCTTCCAACACTGGAGCTTTCTTT
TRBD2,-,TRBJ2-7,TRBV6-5,CASSYTISGTSYEQYF,TGTGCCAGCAGCTACACCATTAGCGGGACCTCCTACGAGCAGTACTTC
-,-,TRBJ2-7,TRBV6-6,CASSYDRYDYEQYF,TGTGCCAGCAGTTATGATAGGTACGACTACGAGCAGTACTTC
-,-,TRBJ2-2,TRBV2,CATGIAVGELFF,TGTGCCACCGGTATCGCGGTCGGGGAGCTGTTTTTT
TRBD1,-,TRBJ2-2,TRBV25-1,CASSEYRGRGELFF,TGTGCCAGCAGTGAATACAGGGGGCGTGGGGAGCTGTTTTTT
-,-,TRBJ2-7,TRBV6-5,CASSYSFSSYEQYF,TGTGCCAGCAGTTACTCTTTCAGTTCCTACGAGCAGTACTTC
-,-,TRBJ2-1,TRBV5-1,CASSPAGFEQFF,TGCGCCAGCAGCCCGGCGGGGTTTGAGCAGTTCTTC
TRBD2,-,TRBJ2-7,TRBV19,CASSRGLAGVYEQYF,TGTGCCAGTAGTAGGGGGCTAGCGGGAGTCTACGAGCAGTACTTC
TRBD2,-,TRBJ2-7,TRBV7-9,CASSSTSGSEQYF,TGTGCCAGCAGCTCCACTAGCGGGAGCGAGCAGTACTTC
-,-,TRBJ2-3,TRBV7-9,CASSRRPQGDTQYF,TGTGCCAGCAGCAGGAGGCCCCAAGGGGATACGCAGTATTTT
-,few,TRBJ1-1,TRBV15,CATSRQGDTEAFF,TGTGCCACCAGCAGACAGGGTGACACTGAAGCTTTCTTT
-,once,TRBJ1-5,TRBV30,CASSAWGNQPQHF,TGTGCCTCCTCCGCGTGGGGGAATCAGCCCCAGCATTTT
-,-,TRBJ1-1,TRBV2,CASGSRTGGTEAFF,TGTGCCAGCGGGTCCCGTACGGGGGGGACTGAAGCTTTCTTT
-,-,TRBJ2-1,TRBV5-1,CASSLGGLSSYNEQFF,TGCGCCAGCAGCTTGGGTGGATTAAGCTCCTACAATGAGCAGTTCTTC
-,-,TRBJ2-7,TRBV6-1,CASSESAFGSYEQYF,TGTGCCAGCAGTGAGTCTGCTTTTGGGAGCTACGAGCAGTACTTC
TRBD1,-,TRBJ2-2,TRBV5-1,CASREGQGANTGELFF,TGCGCCAGCAGAGAAGGACAGGGGGCGAACACCGGGGAGCTGTTTTTT
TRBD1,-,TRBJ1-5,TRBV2,CATAGTGGNQPQHF,TGTGCCACCGCCGGGACAGGGGGCAATCAGCCCCAGCATTTT
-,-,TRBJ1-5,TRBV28,CASIPDSRNQPQHF,TGTGCCAGCATTCCGGACAGCCGCAATCAGCCCCAGCATTTT
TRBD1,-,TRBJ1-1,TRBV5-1,CASSYLTGGTEAFF,TGCGCCAGCAGCTACCTTACAGGGGGGACTGAAGCTTTCTTT
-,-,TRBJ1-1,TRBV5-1,CASSYVGTTLHTEAFF,TGCGCCAGCAGTTACGTCGGGACAACGCTGCACACTGAAGCTTTCTTT
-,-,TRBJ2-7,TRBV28,CASRTAGASYEQYF,TGTGCCAGCAGAACGGCGGGGGCCTCCTACGAGCAGTACTTC
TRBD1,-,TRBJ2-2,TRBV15,CATSRRTGANTGELFF,TGTGCCACCAGCAGACGGACAGGGGCGAACACCGGGGAGCTGTTTTTT
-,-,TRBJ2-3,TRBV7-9,CASSSRGTDTQYF,TGTGCCAGCAGCTCCAGGGGCACAGATACGCAGTATTTT
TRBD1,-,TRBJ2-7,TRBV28,CASRTQGAGEQYF,TGTGCCAGCAGAACACAGGGGGCGGGGGAGCAGTACTTC
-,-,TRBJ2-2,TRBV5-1,CASKLVENTGELFF,TGCGCCAGCAAATTGGTGGAGAACACCGGGGAGCTGTTTTTT
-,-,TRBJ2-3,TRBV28,CASSAASALGTDTQYF,TGTGCCAGCAGCGCTGCTAGCGCCTTGGGCACAGATACGCAGTATTTT
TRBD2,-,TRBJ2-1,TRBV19,CASSIARQLAGVYNEQFF,TGTGCCAGTAGTATAGCCCGTCAACTAGCGGGGGTTTACAATGAGCAGTTCTTC
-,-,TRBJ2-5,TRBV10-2,CASRDGLKETQYF,TGCGCCAGCAGAGACGGGTTGAAAGAGACCCAGTACTTC
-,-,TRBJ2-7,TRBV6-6,CASSYMGVSYEQYF,TGTGCCAGCAGTTACATGGGCGTCTCCTACGAGCAGTACTTC
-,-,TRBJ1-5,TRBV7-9,CASSLRDGQPQHF,TGTGCCAGCAGCTTAAGGGATGGTCAGCCCCAGCATTTT
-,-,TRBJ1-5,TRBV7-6,CASSLRIGQGGRDQPQHF,TGTGCCAGCAGCCTAAGGATAGGGCAGGGCGGACGGGATCAGCCCCAGCATTTT
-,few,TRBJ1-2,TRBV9,CASSALVGSYGYTF,TGTGCCAGCAGCGCCTTGGTTGGGTCCTATGGCTACACCTTC
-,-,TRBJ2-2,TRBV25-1,CASSDPGRVVTGELFF,TGTGCCAGCAGTGACCCCGGCAGGGTGGTCACCGGGGAGCTGTTTTTT
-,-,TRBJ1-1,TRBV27,CASSPRDMIWAFF,TGTGCCAGCAGTCCCCGGGACATGATATGGGCTTTCTTT
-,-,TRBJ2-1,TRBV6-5,CAGATEGQFF,TGTGCAGGGGCGACGGAAGGCCAGTTCTTC
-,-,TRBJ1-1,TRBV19,CASSASLGRVMNTEAFF,TGTGCCAGTAGTGCCTCGCTAGGTCGGGTAATGAACACTGAAGCTTTCTTT
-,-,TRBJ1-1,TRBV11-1,CASSPQPNTEAFF,TGTGCCAGCAGCCCCCAGCCGAACACTGAAGCTTTCTTT
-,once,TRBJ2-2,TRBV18,CASSPYTTGTGELFF,TGTGCCAGCTCACCTTACACGACTGGAACCGGGGAGCTGTTTTTT
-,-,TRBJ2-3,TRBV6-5,CATYSSGSTQYF,TGTGCCACCTATTCTTCCGGTTCTACGCAGTATTTT
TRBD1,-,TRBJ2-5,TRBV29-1,CSADRGGAETQYF,TGCAGCGCTGACAGGGGGGGAGCGGAGACCCAGTACTTC
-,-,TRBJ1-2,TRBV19,CASSRPGSGAYGYTF,TGTGCCAGTAGCCGCCCGGGGTCGGGGGCCTATGGCTACACCTTC
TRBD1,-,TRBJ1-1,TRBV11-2,CASSRLGQGNTEAFF,TGTGCCAGCAGCCGACTAGGACAGGGGAACACTGAAGCTTTCTTT
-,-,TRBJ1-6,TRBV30,CAWSVRTNSPLHF,TGTGCCTGGAGTGTACGAACGAATTCACCCCTCCACTTT